This TCR beta chain was found in a study of T cell changes during pregnancy in multiple sclerosis. The ends were cut back, 2 bases at V and 7 bases at J, with 11 bases in the middle. Looked up from germline, CDR1 is GTSNPN and CDR2 is SVGIG (reference sequence). This CDR3 is built from 13 residues. Some clones are missing from TCRdb's copy, which holds only in-frame ones; the method was immunoSEQ multiplex PCR. The data show tens of thousands of clones, about nine tenths seen once. This sequence originates from a female donor with multiple sclerosis, enrolled in a pregnancy study. Here the sequenced sample was CD4+ T cells from peripheral blood mononuclear cells, taken in the second trimester of pregnancy. This chain uses TRBV30 with TRBJ2-2, with D possibly matching TRBD1 (6 bases). The CDR3 is CAWSTGKNGELFF. As DNA, the CDR3 is TGTGCCTGGAGTACAGGGAAGAACGGGGAGCTGTTTTTT.